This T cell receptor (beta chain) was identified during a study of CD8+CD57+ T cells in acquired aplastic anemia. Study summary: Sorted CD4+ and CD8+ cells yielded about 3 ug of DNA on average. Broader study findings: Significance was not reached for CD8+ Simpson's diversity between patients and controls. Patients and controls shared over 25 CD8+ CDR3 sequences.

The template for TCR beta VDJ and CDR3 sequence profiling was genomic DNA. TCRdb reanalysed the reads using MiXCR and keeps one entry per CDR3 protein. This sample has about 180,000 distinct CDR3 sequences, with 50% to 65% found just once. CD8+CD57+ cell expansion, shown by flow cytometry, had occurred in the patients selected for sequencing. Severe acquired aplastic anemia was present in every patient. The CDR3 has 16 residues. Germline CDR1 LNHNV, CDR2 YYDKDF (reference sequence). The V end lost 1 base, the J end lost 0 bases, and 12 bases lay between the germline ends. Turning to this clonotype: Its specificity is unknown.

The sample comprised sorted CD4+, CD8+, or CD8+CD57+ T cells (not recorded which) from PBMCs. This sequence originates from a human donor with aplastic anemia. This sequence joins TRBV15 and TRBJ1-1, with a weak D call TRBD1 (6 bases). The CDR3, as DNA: TGTGCCACCAGCAGAGGCAGGGGCGGGATGAACACTGAAGCTTTCTTT. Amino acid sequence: CATSRGRGGMNTEAFF. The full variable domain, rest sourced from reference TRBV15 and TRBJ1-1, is DAMVIQNPRYQVTQFGKPVTLSCSQTLNHNVMYWYQQKSSQAPKLLFHYYDKDFNNEADTPDNFQSRRPNTSFCFLDIRSPGLGDTAMYLCATSRGRGGMNTEAFFGQGTRLTVV.